This TCR beta chain was profiled in a study of shared clonotypes between healthy human individuals. Findings and limits, study-wide: Few donors restricted represented genetic and exposure-history diversity.

As processed by the authors: ImmunoSEQ gave junction-only sequences without quality scores, so filtering differed. Sequenced by immunoSEQ multiplex PCR; TCRdb stores in-frame clones only, minus some. V and J calls and clone size are given by that table; D and trimming were obtained from the DNA. This table has roughly 500,000 clones, roughly 78% appearing once. In germline, CDR1 is MNHEY, CDR2 SMNVEV (reference sequence). With 6 bases removed from V and 4 bases from J, the gap between germline ends came to 21 bases. The CDR3 consists of 16 residues. Turning to this clone: As yet, its antigen is unknown.

The rearrangement links TRBV27 to TRBJ2-5; perhaps TRBD1 as D (6 bases). The TCR originated in a woman between 40 and 55 years old in good health. Some clones in this sample may be carry-over from other donors' samples. Input material: PBMCs. Here the CDR3 DNA reads TGTGCCAGCAGCCCCCGAGGGAAGGGGGTGGGAGAGACCCAGTACTTC. Its protein product is CASSPRGKGVGETQYF.